Listed below are T cell receptor beta chains from one sample, sequenced in a study of blood T cells in healthy people across ages. Using its own MiXCR run on the 5' RACE reads, TCRdb lists one record per CDR3 protein. Of hundreds of thousands of distinct CDR3 sequences in the sample, 20% to 25% were seen once. These data were also reused for a study on T cells of mothers and their children.

Material: blood. The receptors here all came from a boy between 10 and 17 years old in good health. Both conserved end residues are part of each CDR3. Fields, in order: D gene, J gene, clone size, V gene, CDR3 DNA, CDR3 protein. D genes are given only for firm matches. Size values are once, few and many counts, or a class for expanded clones, and some rows have none.

- TRBJ1-3 - TRBV7-2 TGTGCCAGCAGCTTATTATCGGGACGGTACTCTGGAAACACCATATATTTT CASSLLSGRYSGNTIYF
- TRBJ2-5 - TRBV6-2/TRBV6-3 TGTGCCAGCAGGCTACCGTACCAAGAGACCCAGTACTTC CASRLPYQETQYF
- TRBJ2-1 few TRBV28 TGTGCCAGCAGTCGTGATAAGCGTAAATCCTACAATGAGCAGTTCTTC CASSRDKRKSYNEQFF
TRBD1 TRBJ1-2 few TRBV20-1 TGCAGTGCCTGGACAGGGTTGGGTAACTATGGCTACACCTTC CSAWTGLGNYGYTF
- TRBJ1-1 few TRBV7-8 TGTGCCAGCAGCTTAGCGCCAGGGCGGACTGAAGCTTTCTTT CASSLAPGRTEAFF
- TRBJ2-7 few TRBV28 TGTGCCACCTTAACAGGTCTAGGGTCCTACGAGCAGTACTTC CATLTGLGSYEQYF
TRBD2 TRBJ2-5 - TRBV7-2 TGTGCCAGCAGCTTAGCTTCTAGCGGAATCCAAGAGACCCAGTACTTC CASSLASSGIQETQYF
TRBD2 TRBJ2-3 few TRBV15 TGTGCCACCAGCAGAGGGTCTAGCGGGGACGCAGATACGCAGTATTTT CATSRGSSGDADTQYF
TRBD2 TRBJ2-7 - TRBV27 TGTGCCAGCAGTTTCCACGCCGGCGGGGGACCCTACGAGCAGTACTTC CASSFHAGGGPYEQYF
- TRBJ2-5 few TRBV24-1 TGTGCCACCAGTGATGGAGGGTACCAAGAGACCCAGTACTTC CATSDGGYQETQYF
TRBD1 TRBJ2-1 - TRBV20-1 TGCAGTGCTAGAGATCAAGGACAGGAGTCCTACAATGAGCAGTTCTTC CSARDQGQESYNEQFF
- TRBJ2-3 few TRBV7-2 TGTGCCAGCAGCTCCCTGAGGCCGGGGTCTCTCAGCACAGATACGCAGTATTTT CASSSLRPGSLSTDTQYF
- TRBJ1-1 - TRBV6-6 TGTGCCACCTTCTTTTCGGGTGTGGACACTGAAGCTTTCTTT CATFFSGVDTEAFF
- TRBJ2-5 - TRBV7-6 TGTGCCAGCAGCTTAGCGTTAGGAGGGTTGGAGACCCAGTACTTC CASSLALGGLETQYF
- TRBJ2-1 - TRBV20-1 TGCAGTGCTAGTGGGATGAGTGGGGGAGCGATGGAGACCCAGCACTTC CSASGMSGGAMETQHF
- TRBJ2-7 - TRBV5-1 TGCGCCAGCAGCCCTCGGGTTTCCCTCAGCGGCCCCTACGAGCAGTACTTC CASSPRVSLSGPYEQYF
- TRBJ1-1 - TRBV29-1 TGCAGCGTTGAAGCGACTGAGAACACTGAAGCTTTCTTT CSVEATENTEAFF
TRBD2 TRBJ2-1 - TRBV29-1 TGCAGCGTTGAGAGTGGGAGGGCCGCCAATGAGCAGTTCTTC CSVESGRAANEQFF
- TRBJ2-2 - TRBV28 TGTGCCAGCAGTTTATCCCGCCGGGTTCACGGGGAGCTGTTTTTT CASSLSRRVHGELFF
- TRBJ1-1 - TRBV4-1 TGCGCCAGCAGCCAAACCCTTGAAGGGGGGCCTGAAGCTTTCTTT CASSQTLEGGPEAFF
- TRBJ2-5 - TRBV7-2 TGTGCCAGCAGTCTAGGGCGCGGGATGGAAGAGACCCAGTACTTC CASSLGRGMEETQYF
- TRBJ2-4 - TRBV2 TGTGCCAGCAACGAAAGCGGAGCCAAAAACATTCAGTACTTC CASNESGAKNIQYF
TRBD1 TRBJ2-3 - TRBV7-9 TGTGCCAGCAGCTTCCCCCGGACAGGGCCGCTGGGCACAGATACGCAGTATTTT CASSFPRTGPLGTDTQYF
- TRBJ2-7 few TRBV15 TGTGCCACCAGCAGAGTGGGTCAGGCCAACTACGAGCAGTACTTC CATSRVGQANYEQYF
TRBD2 TRBJ2-1 few TRBV7-3 TGTGCCAGCAGCTTGGATAGCGGGCAATACAATGAGCAGTTCTTC CASSLDSGQYNEQFF
- TRBJ1-2 - TRBV10-3 TGTGCCATCAGTGAGAATCCGGAGGGTGGCTACACCTTC CAISENPEGGYTF
TRBD2 TRBJ2-1 few TRBV9 TGTGCCAGCAGCGTGTCTGGTAGCGGGAGCAATGAGCAGTTCTTC CASSVSGSGSNEQFF
- TRBJ1-5 - TRBV10-2 TGCGCCAGCCTACAGGGTGGGACCAATCAGCCCCAGCATTTT CASLQGGTNQPQHF
- TRBJ2-7 - TRBV12-3/TRBV12-4 TGTGCCAGCAGTTTAGCGAGTGGCTCGGTGCAGTACTTC CASSLASGSVQYF
TRBD1 TRBJ2-7 few TRBV10-3 TGTGCCATCAGAATGACAGGGACAGGCGAGCAGTACTTC CAIRMTGTGEQYF
- TRBJ1-1 - TRBV12-3/TRBV12-4 TGTGCCAGCAGTTCCGTCCGTCTCCCGGATACTGAAGCTTTCTTT CASSSVRLPDTEAFF
TRBD1 TRBJ1-4 - TRBV6-5 TGTGCCAGCAGTTACTCTTTAGGGACAGTCAGTGAAAAACTGTTTTTT CASSYSLGTVSEKLFF
- TRBJ2-6 few TRBV25-1 TGTGCCAGCAGTGAACCGGGACGGTTCTCGCCCTCTGGGGCCAACGTCCTGACTTTC CASSEPGRFSPSGANVLTF
TRBD1 TRBJ2-1 - TRBV7-8 TGTGCCAGCAGCTTAGCCACAGGGGGCCCCCTCAATGAGCAGTTCTTC CASSLATGGPLNEQFF
- TRBJ2-3 - TRBV14 TGTGCCAGCAGCCAAGAAGGGGGGCCAGATACGCAGTATTTT CASSQEGGPDTQYF
- TRBJ2-5 - TRBV5-1 TGCGCCAGCGCCCCTGCGGGACCCCAGGGATTAGAGACCCAGTACTTC CASAPAGPQGLETQYF
TRBD1 TRBJ2-1 - TRBV5-1 TGCGCCAGCAGCTGGACAGGGGACGTCAATGAGCAGTTCTTC CASSWTGDVNEQFF
TRBD2 TRBJ2-1 - TRBV20-1 TGCAGTGCCCGACTAGCGGGAGGGCCCAATTACAATGAGCAGTTCTTC CSARLAGGPNYNEQFF
- TRBJ2-2 few TRBV19 TGTGCCAGTAGTATTATTAGCCAATCCGGGGAGCTGTTTTTT CASSIISQSGELFF
- TRBJ2-1 - TRBV20-1 TGCAGTGCTAGATCCCCTCAGTCCAATGAGCAGTTCTTC CSARSPQSNEQFF
TRBD2 TRBJ2-1 - TRBV19 TGTGCCAGTAGAGCGGGGCATGAGCAGTTCTTC CASRAGHEQFF
- TRBJ2-4 - TRBV20-1 TGCAGTGCTAGAGGTTGGCAGGGCGAGAACATTCAGTACTTC CSARGWQGENIQYF
- TRBJ2-5 few TRBV21-1 TGTGCCAGCAGCAAAGTGCGCCTGCAAGAGACCCAGTACTTC CASSKVRLQETQYF
- TRBJ2-5 - TRBV15 TGTGCCACCAGCAGAGATCTGGGCGGTCAAGAGACCCAGTACTTC CATSRDLGGQETQYF
TRBD1 TRBJ2-1 - TRBV2 TGTGCCAGCAGTGTTTGGCAGGGGGCCGATGAGCAGTTCTTC CASSVWQGADEQFF
TRBD2 TRBJ2-7 few TRBV2 TGTGCCAGCCAGCGGGAGGCCTACGAGCAGTACTTC CASQREAYEQYF
- TRBJ1-4 - TRBV29-1 TGCAGCGTTGGCGGGGCAGTTAATGAAAAACTGTTTTTT CSVGGAVNEKLFF
- TRBJ2-5 many TRBV10-3 TGTGCCATCAGTGTGGCGAACCAAGAGACCCAGTACTTC CAISVANQETQYF
- TRBJ1-1 - TRBV18 TGTGCCAGCTCACCTCCCGAAGGGCTGAACACTGAAGCTTTCTTT CASSPPEGLNTEAFF
TRBD1 TRBJ1-1 - TRBV4-3 TGCGCCAGCAGCCAAGGAGCCGGGACAGGGTCTGAAGCTTTCTTT CASSQGAGTGSEAFF
TRBD1 TRBJ1-2 - TRBV7-9 TGTGCCAGCAGCTTACAGGGGGCTCAGGGCTACACCTTC CASSLQGAQGYTF
TRBD1 TRBJ2-1 few TRBV29-1 TGCAGCTCAGGGGGACAGGGGTTCAATGAGCAGTTCTTC CSSGGQGFNEQFF